The present TCR beta chain was sequenced within a study of cytomegalovirus exposure and HLA in healthy donors. Whole-study findings and limits: The classifier reportedly diagnosed cytomegalovirus status with high specificity and sensitivity. Subsequent analysis showed first-cohort TCR clusters tending to co-occur in more than 95 validation repertoires. Altogether, around 160 TCR beta chains were recorded as cytomegalovirus-associated.

Only in-frame clones appear in the TCRdb table, and some are missing; sequencing was by immunoSEQ multiplex PCR. The repertoire holds over 200,000 clones, with roughly 91% as singletons. About this clone: No antigen is known for it.

Sequenced material: PBMCs. The origin of this receptor is a woman in her twenties or thirties in good health and CMV-seronegative.

This CDR3 is CASSAPQGSTDTQYF. CDR3 in DNA: TGTGCCAGCAGCGCTCCACAGGGGAGCACAGATACGCAGTATTTT. The chain combines TRBV7-8 with TRBJ2-3; TRBD1 aligns across 7 bases. The germline CDR1 and CDR2 sequences are SGHVS and FQNEAQ. After removal of 5 bases from V and 0 bases from J, the junction contained 5 bases not matched to a gene. This CDR3 spans 15 amino acids.